One and the same sample provided the 25 T cell receptor beta chains below, sequenced in a study of blood T cells in healthy people across ages. Through a sample-barcoded 5' primer and a J-beta primer mix, a second PCR was run for roughly 7 to 11 cycles. MiXCR was run by TCRdb on the 5' RACE reads, yielding one entry per CDR3 protein. The sample has 700,000 to 850,000 distinct CDR3 sequences, about 55% seen once. The sequenced sample consisted of blood. All receptors come from a man at least 80 years old in good health.

This clonotype was recorded a few times. This chain joins TRBV7-2 and TRBJ1-5; D is ambiguous. Germline values: CDR1 SGHTA, CDR2 FQGNSA. This CDR3 spans 13 amino acids. Trimming cost V 5 bases and J 4 bases, with 9 bases left between them. The CDR3 nucleotides read TGTGCCAGCAGCACAGCGATGAATCAGCCCCAGCATTTT. Protein product: CASSTAMNQPQHF.

The chain is built from TRBV7-9 and TRBJ2-4; 10 bases are a match to TRBD2. The CDR3 has 19 amino acids. Germline V CDR1 and CDR2: SEHNR, FQNEAQ (reference sequence). V was clipped by 0 bases and J by 0 bases; unmatched bases: 8. CDR3 DNA sequence: TGTGCCAGCAGCTTAGCCGGGACTAGCGTCCCCTTAGCCAAAAACATTCAGTACTTC. Translating gives CASSLAGTSVPLAKNIQYF.

This clonotype appeared a few times. The chain uses TRBV18 and TRBJ2-3, with 8 bases that match TRBD2. The CDR3 has 15 amino acids. Germline CDR1 is KGHSH and CDR2 is LQKENI. V trimming: 2 bases; J trimming: 2 bases; junction bases outside the gene matches: 3. The CDR3 nucleotides read TGTGCCAGCTCACCAGGAGCGGGAGCCACAGATACGCAGTATTTT. Its protein product is CASSPGAGATDTQYF. Full variable domain (missing parts from reference TRBV18 and TRBJ2-3): NAGVMQNPRHLVRRRGQEARLRCSPMKGHSHVYWYRQLPEEGLKFMVYLQKENIIDESGMPKERFSAEFPKEGPSILRIQQVVRGDSAAYFCASSPGAGATDTQYFGPGTRLTVL.

The rearrangement links TRBV5-1 to TRBJ1-1; 7 bases are shared with TRBD1. CDR1 and CDR2 (germline): SGHRS, YFSETQ. The CDR3 runs to 14 residues. V trimming: 1 base; J trimming: 6 bases; junction bases outside the gene matches: 6. The chain's CDR3 is CASSLSQGLAEAFF. CDR3 DNA sequence: TGCGCCAGCAGCTTGTCACAGGGGCTGGCTGAAGCTTTCTTT.

The J gene is TRBJ2-7, the V gene TRBV27, with D perhaps given as TRBD1 or TRBD2 (5 bases each). Trimming stripped 3 bases from V and 9 bases from J, with 18 bases between. The germline V gene has CDR1 MNHEY and CDR2 SMNVEV (reference sequence). The CDR3 spans 14 residues. CDR3 region: CASSFRDGANGQYF. CDR3 bases: TGTGCCAGCAGTTTCCGGGACGGCGCTAACGGGCAGTACTTC.

The table lists this clonotype with a count of one. The V call is TRBV5-1, the J call TRBJ2-7; 7 bases match TRBD1. The CDR3 sequence is 14 residues long. In germline, CDR1 is SGHRS, CDR2 YFSETQ. The V segment lost 3 bases and the J segment 9 bases; nucleotides outside the gene matches: 12. The DNA of the CDR3 is TGCGCCAGCAGCTCCGGGACAGTACCTCTTATGCAGTACTTC. This sequence encodes CASSSGTVPLMQYF. Variable domain in full (rest from reference TRBV5-1 and TRBJ2-7): KAGVTQTPRYLIKTRGQQVTLSCSPISGHRSVSWYQQTPGQGLQFLFEYFSETQRNKGNFPGRFSGRQFSNSRSEMNVSTLELGDSALYLCASSSGTVPLMQYFGPGTRLTVT.

This clonotype has a handful of counts. The chain has TRBV28 and TRBJ2-7; 9 bases are a match to TRBD2. V shed 5 bases, J shed 2 bases, and the junction held 7 bases outside the gene matches. Germline CDR1 MDHEN, CDR2 SYDVKM. The CDR3 is made up of 15 amino acids. The chain's CDR3 is CASSGGTSFAYEQYF. CDR3 DNA: TGTGCCAGCAGTGGGGGGACTAGCTTCGCCTACGAGCAGTACTTC.

The J gene is TRBJ1-1, the V gene TRBV20-1; 9 bases are shared with TRBD1. V trimming: 6 bases; J trimming: 7 bases; junction bases outside the gene matches: 9. CDR3 size: 13 residues. Germline loops: CDR1 DFQATT, CDR2 SNEGSKA (reference sequence). Here the CDR3 reads CSALQGAEGEAFF. The CDR3, as DNA: TGCAGTGCATTACAGGGGGCTGAGGGTGAAGCTTTCTTT.

This clonotype was found a few times. This chain uses TRBV6-5 with TRBJ2-5; 7 bases agree with TRBD1. The closer fit of TRBJ2-7 to the DNA end suggests the J call may be wrong. The CDR3 is 15 residues long. Germline CDR1 MNHEY, CDR2 SVGAGI. CDR3: CASSYQTGPAYEQYF. In DNA form, the CDR3 reads TGTGCCAGCAGTTACCAGACAGGGCCTGCGTACGAGCAGTACTTC.

This clonotype was seen a single time. V is TRBV28 and J is TRBJ2-3; D assignment may be TRBD1 or TRBD2 (5 bases each). The ends were cut back, 5 bases at V and 6 bases at J, with 15 bases in the middle. Germline V gene data show CDR1 as MDHEN and CDR2 as SYDVKM. The CDR3 covers 14 residues. The chain's CDR3 is CASSGTAGEDTQYF. In DNA form, the CDR3 reads TGTGCCAGCAGTGGGACCGCCGGAGAGGATACGCAGTATTTT.

The rearrangement links TRBV12-3 or TRBV12-4 to TRBJ2-7, with 9 bases matching TRBD1. V was clipped by 7 bases and J by 6 bases; unmatched bases: 19. The CDR3 consists of 17 residues. The CDR3 DNA sequence: TGTGCCAGCACCCTCCATATCCGGGACAGGGCGTTCGGCGAGCAGTACTTC. It encodes CASTLHIRDRAFGEQYF.

This chain uses TRBV20-1 with TRBJ1-1; tentatively, D is TRBD1 (6 bases). Trimming removed 0 bases at V and 3 bases at J, with 14 bases between. The CDR3 contains 15 residues. Germline loops: CDR1 DFQATT, CDR2 SNEGSKA (reference sequence). CDR3: CSARDTAGAYTEAFF. Written as DNA, the CDR3 is TGCAGTGCTAGAGATACGGCGGGGGCGTACACTGAAGCTTTCTTT.

The chain uses TRBV4-2 and TRBJ2-1; D might be TRBD2 (6 bases). The germline CDR1 and CDR2 sequences are LGHNA and YNFKEQ. CDR3 length: 16 amino acids. The germline V and J ends were trimmed by 3 bases and 8 bases, with 20 bases remaining between them. The CDR3 protein is CASSQKTGTLVYEQFF. DNA for the CDR3: TGTGCCAGCAGCCAGAAAACCGGGACTCTGGTTTATGAGCAGTTCTTC.

CDR3 residues: CASSLAGLADSYNEQFF. CDR3 nucleotide sequence: TGCGCCAGCAGCTTGGCAGGACTAGCGGACTCCTACAATGAGCAGTTCTTC. The V gene is TRBV5-1, the J gene TRBJ2-1; 10 nucleotides align to TRBD2. Germline V CDR1 and CDR2: SGHRS, YFSETQ. This CDR3 is 17 amino acids long. V shed 0 bases, J shed 0 bases, and the junction held 3 bases outside the gene matches. Together with reference TRBV5-1 and TRBJ2-1, the CDR3 gives the full variable domain: KAGVTQTPRYLIKTRGQQVTLSCSPISGHRSVSWYQQTPGQGLQFLFEYFSETQRNKGNFPGRFSGRQFSNSRSEMNVSTLELGDSALYLCASSLAGLADSYNEQFFGPGTRLTVL.

The chain couples TRBV6-5 to TRBJ1-2, with a weak D call TRBD1 (5 bases). The CDR3 has 16 amino acids. Germline CDR1 is MNHEY and CDR2 is SVGAGI. V was cut by 0 bases and J by 5 bases, with 16 bases left in between. The CDR3 sequence: CASSYSSGVQAYGYTF. The DNA of the CDR3 is TGTGCCAGCAGTTACTCGAGTGGGGTACAGGCATATGGCTACACCTTC.

This clonotype was seen a handful of times. The rearrangement joins TRBV15 to TRBJ2-7, with D perhaps matching TRBD2 (6 bases). Trimming left V 0 bases short and J 6 bases short, with 15 bases between. Germline assignment: CDR1 LNHNV and CDR2 YYDKDF (reference sequence). The CDR3 runs 15 residues. CDR3 nucleotide sequence: TGTGCCACCAGCAGAGATGGACCCTTGGGGGGCGAGCAGTACTTC. This codes for CATSRDGPLGGEQYF.

This sequence joins TRBV7-2 and TRBJ2-7, with 7 positions matching TRBD1. The CDR3 has 14 residues. V was pared by 1 base and J by 3 bases, with 3 bases of the junction left unmatched. From germline, CDR1 is SGHTA and CDR2 FQGNSA. The CDR3 loop is CASSLEAGGYEQYF. CDR3 DNA: TGTGCCAGCAGCTTAGAGGCAGGGGGCTACGAGCAGTACTTC.

The chain combines TRBV5-1 with TRBJ1-5, with D hard to call. Germline V gives CDR1 SGHRS, CDR2 YFSETQ. Trimming removed 3 bases at V and 2 bases at J, with 9 bases between. The CDR3 extends over 14 amino acids. CDR3 bases: TGCGCCAGCAGCTCGGAATCGGGCAATCAGCCCCAGCATTTT. Its translation is CASSSESGNQPQHF.

The chain links TRBV9 to TRBJ2-2, with 7 bases matching TRBD1. CDR3 length: 15 amino acids. Germline V gene data show CDR1 as SGDLS and CDR2 as YYNGEE. Germline trimming cut 1 base from V and 6 bases from J; bases unmatched to any gene: 6. CDR3 nucleotides: TGTGCCAGCAGCGTAACAGGGGTCGGCGCCGGGGAGCTGTTTTTT. Its translation: CASSVTGVGAGELFF.

The rearrangement uses TRBV12-5 and TRBJ2-1; the match to TRBD1 covers 9 bases. With 7 bases clipped from V and 8 bases from J, the junction kept 12 bases outside the gene matches. CDR3 length: 15 amino acids. Germline V gene lookup returns CDR1 LGHNT and CDR2 FRNRAP. The CDR3 sequence: CASELTGGHGDEQFF. The CDR3 region has the DNA TGTGCTAGTGAACTAACAGGGGGCCATGGGGATGAGCAGTTCTTC.

Comment on this clonotype: The junction shows a germline mismatch at one end, possibly a read error. The J gene is TRBJ2-3, the V gene TRBV20-1; 8 bases line up with TRBD1. Germline V CDR1 and CDR2: DFQATT, SNEGSKA (reference sequence). The CDR3 spans 15 residues. The CDR3 DNA reads as TGCCGTGCTAGAGCTGGACAGGGCTGGGGAGATACGCAGTATTTT. This gives the protein CRARAGQGWGDTQYF.

This clonotype was recorded a few times. The chain carries TRBV7-2 and TRBJ2-2; no definite D call. V was shortened by 2 bases and J by 6 bases, with 10 bases between the two germline ends. The CDR3 is 14 amino acids. The germline gives CDR1 SGHTA, CDR2 FQGNSA. The CDR3 region has the DNA TGTGCCAGCAGCTTATCTGAAGCCGCCGGGGAGCTGTTTTTT. Amino acid sequence: CASSLSEAAGELFF.

This sequence joins TRBV20-1 and TRBJ1-2; TRBD1 matches 9 bases. This CDR3 is built from 14 residues. Germline lookup yields CDR1 DFQATT and CDR2 SNEGSKA (reference sequence). V was clipped by 6 bases and J by 2 bases; unmatched bases: 7. The CDR3 reads CSAKVQGANYGYTF. CDR3 in DNA: TGCAGTGCCAAAGTACAGGGGGCGAACTATGGCTACACCTTC.

The chain couples TRBV4-2 to TRBJ2-2; TRBD2 aligns across 11 bases. This CDR3 has 17 amino acids. CDR1 LGHNA and CDR2 YNFKEQ come from the germline V gene. Trimming cost V 2 bases and J 4 bases; bases outside gene matches: 6. The CDR3 region has the DNA TGTGCCAGCAGCCAACCACTAGCGGGAGATGGCACCGGGGAGCTGTTTTTT. Translated, it gives CASSQPLAGDGTGELFF.

The chain uses TRBV5-5 and TRBJ1-2; D is unclear. Germline V lookup: CDR1 SGHKS, CDR2 YYEKEE (reference sequence). Deletions cut 3 bases from V and 3 bases from J, with 12 bases between. The CDR3 has 14 residues. CDR3 sequence: CASSSALGDYGYTF. The CDR3 DNA sequence: TGTGCCAGCAGCTCGGCCCTGGGAGACTATGGCTACACCTTC. The full variable domain, rest sourced from reference TRBV5-5 and TRBJ1-2, is DAGVTQSPTHLIKTRGQQVTLRCSPISGHKSVSWYQQVLGQGPQFIFQYYEKEERGRGNFPDRFSARQFPNYSSELNVNALLLGDSALYLCASSSALGDYGYTFGSGTRLTVV.